Below are 7 T cell receptor beta chains sequenced from a single sample in a study of blood T cell repertoires in COVID-19. Libraries were prepared by immunoSEQ multiplex PCR; TCRdb keeps only in-frame clonotypes and omits some of them. The table has roughly 430,000 clones, roughly 84% seen once. Material: PBMCs or T cells enriched from blood (not recorded which). The receptors come from a woman aged 18-35 years who had been exposed to COVID-19.

This rearrangement joins TRBV7-8 to TRBJ1-1; weak D call: TRBD1 (6 bases). V lost 5 bases and J 1 base, leaving 8 bases between the germline ends. Per germline, CDR1 SGHVS and CDR2 FQNEAQ. The CDR3 consists of 13 residues. The DNA of the CDR3 is TGTGCCAGCAGCCCGGGACAGAACACTGAAGCTTTCTTT. Amino acids: CASSPGQNTEAFF.

The J gene is TRBJ1-2, the V gene TRBV5-6; 7 bases align to TRBD1. With V trimmed by 5 bases and J by 7 bases, 5 bases remained unmatched. The germline CDR1 and CDR2 sequences are SGHDT and YYEEEE. This CDR3 has 12 residues. CDR3 DNA: TGTGCCAGCAGGACAGGGTCTGGTGGCTACACCTTC. This sequence encodes CASRTGSGGYTF.

This sequence joins TRBV11-3 and TRBJ2-1, with 7 bases aligning to TRBD1. The CDR3 runs to 15 residues. V gave up 5 bases and J gave up 2 bases; unmatched junction bases: 6. In germline, CDR1 is SGHNT, CDR2 YENEEA. CDR3 in amino acids: CASSAPGTAYNEQFF. CDR3 nucleotide sequence: TGTGCCAGCAGCGCACCCGGGACAGCCTACAATGAGCAGTTCTTC.

V gene TRBV28 combines with J gene TRBJ1-2; 8 nucleotides agree with TRBD1. V shed 6 bases and J 4 bases; nucleotides not matched to a gene: 16. CDR3 length equals 17 residues. Germline values: CDR1 MDHEN, CDR2 SYDVKM. CDR3 sequence (DNA): TGTGCCAGCAGCCGGACAGGGTGGCTACATTCTCCCTATGGCTACACCTTC. Protein sequence: CASSRTGWLHSPYGYTF.

This chain connects TRBV7-9 to TRBJ1-3, with D tentatively TRBD1 (6 bases). The CDR3 runs to 19 residues. Germline V CDR1 and CDR2: SEHNR, FQNEAQ (reference sequence). V was cut by 5 bases and J by 2 bases, with 25 bases left in between. CDR3 in DNA: TGTGCCAGCAGCCGTATAGGGAACCCGGACAGCCAAGCTGGAAACACCATATATTTT. It specifies CASSRIGNPDSQAGNTIYF.

The chain couples TRBV24-1 to TRBJ2-1, with 7 bases identical to TRBD1. With 1 base clipped from V and 3 bases from J, the junction kept 11 bases outside the gene matches. This CDR3 contains 18 residues. Germline-derived CDR1 and CDR2 are KGHDR and SFDVKD. The CDR3 bases are TGTGCCACCAGTGATTTCCCGCCGACAGGGATAAGCTACAATGAGCAGTTCTTC. It translates to CATSDFPPTGISYNEQFF.

This clone was counted once. The rearrangement uses TRBV28 and TRBJ1-2, with TRBD1 matching 8 bases. The CDR3 is 15 residues long. Unmatched junction bases numbered 8, after V lost 5 bases and J lost 3 bases. Per germline, CDR1 MDHEN and CDR2 SYDVKM. CDR3 region: CASSLQGAGDYGYTF. CDR3 bases: TGTGCCAGCAGTCTTCAGGGGGCCGGAGACTATGGCTACACCTTC.